This T cell receptor (beta chain) originates from a study of blood T cell repertoires in COVID-19. Study context: Samples came from the United States, Italy and Spain, spanning acute and convalescent COVID-19.

This clone is a singleton in its sample. TCRdb keeps only in-frame clones here, not all; method: immunoSEQ multiplex PCR. The data hold over 200,000 clones, with approximately 85% observed a single time. Looked up from germline, CDR1 is SGHRS and CDR2 is YFSETQ. V lost 1 base and J lost 2, with 16 bases in between. This CDR3 comprises 16 residues. The source material was peripheral blood. The chain uses TRBV5-1 and TRBJ2-7; perhaps TRBD2 as D (5 bases). The sequence came from a woman aged 50 to 60 with active or convalescent COVID-19. Here the CDR3 DNA reads TGCGCCAGCAGCTTGAACGCTCGACTAACAACCTACGAGCAGTACGTC. Its translation is CASSLNARLTTYEQYV.